The TCR beta chain under discussion was sequenced for a study of blood T cell repertoires in COVID-19. About the research overall: Samples of COVID-19 (acute and convalescent) were obtained from the United States, Italy and Spain.

Followed over time, Seattle patients had been enrolled while infection was active. Germline CDR1 reads MNHNS; CDR2 reads SASEGT. V shed 3 bases and J shed 4 bases, with 12 bases lying between them. The CDR3 runs to 14 residues. Assay: immunoSEQ multiplex PCR; the TCRdb copy retains only in-frame clones and omits some. The sample consists of hundreds of thousands of clones, more than 80% of them appearing once. The clonotype was recovered from a woman in her twenties or thirties with COVID-19, enrolled during active disease. The source material was peripheral blood. This sequence joins TRBV6-1 and TRBJ1-2, with D perhaps TRBD1 (5 bases). CDR3 in DNA: TGTGCCAGCAGTGAGAGGCAGGGAAGCTATGGCTACACCTTC. Encoded protein: CASSERQGSYGYTF.